The sequence of this T cell receptor (beta chain) was determined in a study of OX40 agonist ivuxolimab in advanced cancers. Study details: Ivuxolimab, an agonistic anti-OX40 (CD134) antibody, was given to patients.

With respect to this clone: Its antigen is as yet unknown.

Samples were taken at baseline and on day 1 of cycles 4 and 7. Data came from immunoSEQ multiplex PCR; TCRdb stores just in-frame clones and leaves some out. In the table there are 55,000 to 95,000 clones, approximately 86% of which are singletons. The germline CDR1 and CDR2 sequences are WSHSY and SAAADI. CDR3 length: 14 amino acids. Between the trimmed V and J ends, which lost 7 bases and 0 bases, there was a span of 13 bases. Study-wide results and caveats: The mean number of expanded clones was higher in CD8+ T cells than in CD4+.

The clonotype was recovered from an adult with an advanced solid tumor such as melanoma, head and neck, liver or kidney cancer. The chain combines TRBV10-2 with TRBJ2-7, with D perhaps TRBD2 (5 bases). This material consisted of CD4+ or CD8+ T cells sorted from blood, taken in a trial of the OX40 agonist ivuxolimab. The CDR3: CASKGRENSYEQYF. The CDR3, as DNA: TGCGCCAGCAAGGGTCGGGAAAACTCCTACGAGCAGTACTTC.